Below are 5 T cell receptor beta chains sequenced from a single sample in a study of T cell responses to AZD1222 COVID-19 vaccine. The method was immunoSEQ multiplex PCR; TCRdb's version includes in-frame clones alone and lacks a portion of them. In the table there are some 79,000 clones, 75% to 90% of which are singletons. This sample comprised peripheral blood, obtained 28 days after the second AZD1222 dose. These TCRs come from an adult who received the AZD1222 COVID-19 vaccine.

The genes are TRBV7-9 and TRBJ2-7, with TRBD2 matching 7 bases. The germline gives CDR1 SEHNR, CDR2 FQNEAQ (reference sequence). V was pared by 2 bases and J by 6 bases, with 7 bases of the junction left unmatched. The length of the CDR3 is 14 residues. The CDR3 spells CASSLPGGMGEQYF. The CDR3 bases are TGTGCCAGCAGCTTACCGGGGGGTATGGGCGAGCAGTACTTC. Drawing the rest from reference TRBV7-9 and TRBJ2-7, the complete variable domain is DTGVSQNPRHKITKRGQNVTFRCDPISEHNRLYWYRQTLGQGPEFLTYFQNEAQLEKSRLLSDRFSAERPKGSFSTLEIQRTEQGDSAMYLCASSLPGGMGEQYFGPGTRLTVT.

The chain joins TRBV7-2 to TRBJ1-6; possibly TRBD1 for D (6 bases). V was cut by 5 bases and J by 12 bases, with 11 bases left in between. Germline V gene sequence: CDR1 SGHTA, CDR2 FQGNSA. The CDR3 has 12 amino acids. Here the CDR3 reads CASSADSRPLHF. CDR3 coding DNA: TGTGCCAGCAGCGCGGACAGCAGACCCCTCCACTTT.

The rearrangement joins TRBV30 to TRBJ1-1; 8 bases agree with TRBD1. Per germline, CDR1 GTSNPN and CDR2 SVGIG (reference sequence). The CDR3 is made up of 15 amino acids. V trimming: 1 base; J trimming: 4 bases; junction bases outside the gene matches: 8. The DNA for the CDR3 is TGTGCCTGGAGTGGTCCCACAGGGGGGACCACTGAAGCTTTCTTT. Translation gives CAWSGPTGGTTEAFF.

The rearrangement uses TRBV19 and TRBJ2-3; 8 positions agree with TRBD1. Trimming took 6 bases from V and 6 from J; bases not matched to a gene: 5. CDR3 length: 13 amino acids. Germline V CDR1 and CDR2: LNHDA, SQIVND (reference sequence). CDR3 in amino acids: CASRETGVDTQYF. CDR3 DNA sequence: TGTGCCAGTAGGGAGACAGGGGTCGATACGCAGTATTTT.

This clone was found once. The chain couples TRBV30 to TRBJ2-7; D tentatively fits TRBD1 or TRBD2 (5 bases each). This CDR3 is 16 amino acids long. CDR1 GTSNPN and CDR2 SVGIG come from the germline V gene (reference sequence). V lost 1 base to trimming and J lost 4 bases, with 20 bases between them. This CDR3 is CAWSAETRGAKYEQYF. CDR3 nucleotides: TGTGCCTGGAGTGCCGAGACGAGGGGAGCCAAGTACGAGCAGTACTTC.